The TCR beta chain under discussion was sequenced for a study of identical twins. Donors were all healthy Caucasians. Findings of the study overall: Within beta out-of-frame sequences, the excess sharing observed between twins was weaker. Conclusions were based on cross-sectional statistical analysis, without following the same donors.

Germline values: CDR1 MNHEY, CDR2 SVGAGI. Trimming took off 2 bases at V and 9 bases at J, with 11 bases between the two ends. The CDR3 is 14 amino acids. The sample holds a few counts of this clonotype. Its cognate antigen is unknown. Through template switching, a universal primer site was introduced, and the cDNA contained unique molecular identifiers. TCRdb redid the calling of the 5' RACE reads with MiXCR, one entry per CDR3 protein. The data show some 330,000 distinct CDR3 sequences, about 9% seen once. The source of this sequence is a woman aged 45-65 years in good health. The material sequenced was naive T cells sorted from blood. The chain combines TRBV6-5 with TRBJ1-6; D unclear. The CDR3 reads CASSYAGEGSPLHF. CDR3 DNA sequence: TGTGCCAGCAGTTACGCCGGGGAAGGTTCACCCCTCCACTTT.